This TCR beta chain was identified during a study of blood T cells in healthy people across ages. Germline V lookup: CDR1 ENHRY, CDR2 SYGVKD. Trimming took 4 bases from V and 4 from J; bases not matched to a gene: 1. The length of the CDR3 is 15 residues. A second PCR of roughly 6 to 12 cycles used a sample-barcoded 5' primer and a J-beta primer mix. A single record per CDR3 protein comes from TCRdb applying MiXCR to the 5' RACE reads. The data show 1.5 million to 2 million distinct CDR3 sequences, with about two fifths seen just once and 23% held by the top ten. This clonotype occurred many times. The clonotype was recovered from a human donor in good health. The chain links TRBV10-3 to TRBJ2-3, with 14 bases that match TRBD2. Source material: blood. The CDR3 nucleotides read TGTGCCATCAGTGTGACTAGCGGGGGGGCAGATACGCAGTATTTT. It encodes CAISVTSGGADTQYF.